This T cell receptor beta chain is drawn from a study of neurological immune-mediated disorders. Overall study results and limits: Private repertoires in all groups were suggested by the finding that expanded clones across subjects shared no CDR3 amino acid sequences.

Unsorted libraries were derived from 2 million PBMCs stored at -80 C. With 10-nucleotide random UMIs, 5'RACE was used to make the cDNA. TCRdb passed the 5' RACE reads through MiXCR, listing each CDR3 protein once. This sample has tens of thousands of distinct CDR3 sequences, with approximately 17% found just once. This clonotype was detected many times. Its antigen is unidentified. CDR3 length: 17 residues. Unmatched junction bases numbered 10, after V lost 5 bases and J lost 5 bases. The V gene's germline CDR1 is SGHTA and CDR2 FQGNSA. This chain connects TRBV7-2 to TRBJ2-5; the match to TRBD2 covers 14 bases. The material sequenced was PBMCs. This TCR derives from a woman aged 40 to 50 in good health. The CDR3 nucleotides are TGTGCCAGCAGCACGACTAGCGGGGGGGCGGGTAGGGAGACCCAGTACTTC. This codes for CASSTTSGGAGRETQYF.